The sequence of this T cell receptor beta chain was determined in a study of blood T cell repertoires in COVID-19. The assay was immunoSEQ multiplex PCR, and TCRdb's table has in-frame clones only and misses some. There are approximately 150,000 clones in the sample; approximately 73% occur only once, and roughly 4.3% lies in the top ten. There are 14 residues in the CDR3. CDR1 and CDR2 from the germline V gene are SGHTS and YDEGEE. Trimming removed 4 bases from V and 6 bases from J, with 14 bases in between. This rearrangement joins TRBV5-8 to TRBJ1-5, with D possibly matching TRBD1 (6 bases). The receptor's source is a man aged 55 to 70 with acute or convalescent COVID-19. Material for sequencing was peripheral blood. This CDR3 is CASSAGERVQPQHF. CDR3 bases: TGTGCCAGCAGCGCAGGGGAGAGGGTTCAGCCCCAGCATTTT.